A single sample is the source of the 3 T cell receptor beta chains below, sequenced in a study of OX40 agonist ivuxolimab in advanced cancers. TCRdb keeps only in-frame clones here, not all; method: immunoSEQ multiplex PCR. The table has some 20,000 clones, 65% to 75% seen once. The sequenced sample was CD4+ or CD8+ T cells sorted from blood, obtained in a trial of the OX40 agonist ivuxolimab. Receptor source: an adult with an advanced solid tumor such as melanoma, head and neck, liver or kidney cancer.

This clone was seen only a few times. This sequence joins TRBV27 and TRBJ1-5; no definite D call. This CDR3 comprises 13 residues. The V and J ends lost 2 bases and 9 bases respectively, with 11 bases between them. Per germline, CDR1 MNHEY and CDR2 SMNVEV (reference sequence). The CDR3: CASSLTTNWPQHF. CDR3 in DNA: TGTGCCAGCAGTTTAACTACAAATTGGCCCCAGCATTTT.

The V call is TRBV11-2, the J call TRBJ2-7, with D possibly matching TRBD1 (5 bases). The CDR3 sequence is 13 residues long. Germline V gene lookup returns CDR1 SGHAT and CDR2 FQNNGV. With 3 bases removed from V and 3 bases from J, the gap between germline ends came to 9 bases. The CDR3 nucleotides are TGTGCCAGCAGCTTTGGGGCTGGCTACGAGCAGTACTTC. Translation gives CASSFGAGYEQYF.

V and J are TRBV4-3 and TRBJ1-5; D not resolved. From germline, CDR1 is LGHNA and CDR2 YSLEER. The CDR3 covers 13 residues. V was pared by 0 bases and J by 5 bases, with 5 bases between. CDR3 amino acids: CASSQDMDQPQHF. The CDR3 nucleotides are TGCGCCAGCAGCCAAGACATGGATCAGCCCCAGCATTTT.